Described below is a single T cell receptor beta chain sequence and its context. Its antigen is unknown. It has no much larger one-base neighbor in the sample; base qualities were not kept. Collaborating institutions collected whole blood in K2EDTA tubes following their own protocols. For TCRbeta analysis, collaborators shipped samples in one of three forms: frozen whole blood, isolated PBMCs, or DNA extracted from either of those sample types. The sample comes from a study of blood T cell repertoires in COVID-19 (dated by TCRdb to about 2020). About the study as a whole: Samples covering the acute and convalescent phases of COVID-19 were provided by collaborators in the United States, Italy and Spain. The sample metadata nearly always contained a de-identified subject ID, COVID-19 status, age in years and sex. Where available, HLA class I and class II types were taken from metadata supplied by the sample provider and were not determined by assay-based typing. Deeply sampled blood TCRbeta repertoires from subjects exposed to, actively infected with, or recovered from COVID-19 were included in the dataset. The material from the prospective study consisted of cDNA or gDNA derived from T cells, B-cell-depleted T cells, or PBMCs. The repertoires were released in a freely available public database meant as a resource for research on the immune response to SARS-CoV-2. The samples were drawn from two sources: the first 160 participants of the ongoing ImmuneRACE study, and fewer than 1,500 subjects contributed by 6 global collaborators. General findings and caveats noted by the study authors: How much clinical and demographic metadata was included differed by source and by participant, and the metadata was provided uncurated.

TCRbeta CDR3 regions were amplified from genomic DNA using the immunoSEQ Assay, a bias-controlled multiplex PCR. The original methods were these. The number of nucleated cells in each sample was estimated from the amplification of reference gene primers within the assay. To quantify the absolute abundance of each unique TCRbeta CDR3 rearrangement, sequence reads were collapsed and filtered. For each sample, productive Simpson clonality was calculated by taking the square root of Simpson's diversity index across productive rearrangements. The table comes from immuneACCESS by way of TCRdb, which keeps in-frame sequences with V and J called. Part of the clones is missing from these tables; in studies checked, under half for an unresolved V gene and the rest for unknown reasons. V and J calls and clone size are those listed in that table; D and trimming were worked out from the DNA. For this sample the table gives roughly 50,000 clones, of which just over 85% were detected only once. Jointly, the top ten make up about 3.2% of the sample.

CDR1 and CDR2 (SEHNR, FQNEAQ) derive from the germline V gene (reference sequence). The germline ends are 12 bases apart after V is trimmed by 1 base and J by 3 bases. The CDR3 has 15 amino acids, counting the end cysteine and phenylalanine. Only the CDR3 DNA is retained, 45 bases long and in frame from the first base. This chain is built from TRBV7-9 and TRBJ1-2, with TRBD1 tentatively as D gene (5 bases match). The specimen sequenced was peripheral blood. The receptor was isolated from a woman at least 80 years old with acute or convalescent COVID-19. The DNA sequence is TGTGCCAGCAGCTTAGATGGGGCGACGGACTATGGCTACACCTTC. Translated, this gives CASSLDGATDYGYTF. The entire variable domain, with the stretches around the CDR3 drawn from the reference TRBV7-9 and TRBJ1-2 proteins, is DTGVSQNPRHKITKRGQNVTFRCDPISEHNRLYWYRQTLGQGPEFLTYFQNEAQLEKSRLLSDRFSAERPKGSFSTLEIQRTEQGDSAMYLCASSLDGATDYGYTFGSGTRLTVV.